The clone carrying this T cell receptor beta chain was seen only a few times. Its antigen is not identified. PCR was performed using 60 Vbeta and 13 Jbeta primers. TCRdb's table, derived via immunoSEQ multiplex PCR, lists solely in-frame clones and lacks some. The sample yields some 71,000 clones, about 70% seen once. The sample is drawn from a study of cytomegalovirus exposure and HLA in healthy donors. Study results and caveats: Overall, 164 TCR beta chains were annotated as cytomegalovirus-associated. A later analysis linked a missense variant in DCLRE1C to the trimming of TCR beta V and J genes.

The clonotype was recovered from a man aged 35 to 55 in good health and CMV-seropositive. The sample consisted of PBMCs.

The CDR3 coding sequence is TGTGCCAGCAGTTTAAATTCGGGACAGCAAGAGACCCAGTACTTC. This sequence encodes CASSLNSGQQETQYF. J is TRBJ2-5 and V is TRBV6-5, with TRBD1 identical over 7 bases. Losses at the gene ends were 4 bases for V and 2 bases for J; bases not matched to a gene: 7. CDR1 and CDR2 from the germline V gene are MNHEY and SVGAGI. CDR3 size: 15 residues.